This passage covers 12 T cell receptor beta chains from one sample sequenced in a study of T cells in women clearing cervical HPV infection. TCRdb's table, derived via immunoSEQ multiplex PCR, lists solely in-frame clones and lacks some. The listing contains 35,000 to 45,000 clones. Sequencing input: blood buffy coat. These receptors originate from a woman between 18 and 70 years old with a cervical HPV16 infection that either progressed to CIN3+ or cleared (not recorded which).

CDR3 region: CASSPPGGEQYF. The sequenced part of the CDR3 DNA is TGTGCCAGCTCACCCCCGGGGGGCGAG. This sequence joins TRBV18 and TRBJ2-7; 7 positions agree with TRBD2. The CDR3 extends 3 residues past the end of the read, so its final part is completed from the germline J gene. This CDR3 region has 12 residues. Germline trimming cut 3 bases from V and 6 bases from J; bases unmatched to any gene: 2. The V gene's germline CDR1 is KGHSH and CDR2 LQKENI.

On this clone itself: The DNA ends 3 residues before the CDR3 does, and the rest of the CDR3 is filled in from the germline J gene. The chain is built from TRBV7-3 and TRBJ2-2; D is undetermined. The CDR3 extends over 15 amino acids. CDR1 is SGHTA and CDR2 is FQGTGA in the germline V gene. The V end lost 0 bases, the J end lost 5 bases, and 10 bases lay between the germline ends. The CDR3 region is CASSLTFVPTGELFF. The sequenced part of the CDR3 DNA is TGTGCCAGCAGCTTAACATTCGTCCCTACCGGGGAG.

About this clone itself: Read coverage stops 3 residues before the CDR3 terminus; the germline J gene supplies the remainder. The chain links TRBV29-1 to TRBJ2-7; 7 bases line up with TRBD1. The CDR3 runs to 13 residues. V shed 7 bases and J 1 base; nucleotides not matched to a gene: 7. CDR1 and CDR2 (germline): SQVTM, ANQGSEA. CDR3 in amino acids: CSARTGESYEQYF. CDR3 DNA (partial): TGCAGCGCCAGAACAGGGGAATCCTACGAG.

As regards this clone: Read data end 3 residues before the CDR3 end; the end is taken from the germline J gene. This chain links TRBV20-1 with TRBJ1-3; 9 bases agree with TRBD1. The trim removed 3 bases at V and 1 base at J, leaving 4 bases unmatched. CDR3 length equals 15 residues. CDR1 DFQATT and CDR2 SNEGSKA come from the germline V gene (reference sequence). The sequenced CDR3 bases are TGCAGTGCTAGCGGGACAGGGAGGTCTGGAAACACC. Translated, it gives CSASGTGRSGNT. The CDR3 in its entirety is CSASGTGRSGNTIYF.

A note on this clone: The CDR3 end is not reached by the read, which stops 3 residues before it; the germline J gene fills it in. This chain joins TRBV7-8 and TRBJ2-7; 8 nucleotides match TRBD1. The CDR3 consists of 15 residues. Trimming at V came to 1 base and at J to 2 bases, leaving 4 bases not matched to a gene. Germline-derived CDR1 and CDR2 are SGHVS and FQNEAQ. The part of the CDR3 DNA that was read is TGTGCCAGCAGCTTAGGGGCAGGGGGCACCTACGAG. Amino acids: CASSLGAGGTYE. The whole CDR3 region reads CASSLGAGGTYEQYF.

Note on this clone: From the germline J gene comes the end of the CDR3, since the read stops 3 residues before it. J is TRBJ2-7 and V is TRBV28, with TRBD2 matching over 8 bases. The CDR3 length is 14 residues. Germline lookup yields CDR1 MDHEN and CDR2 SYDVKM. V trimming: 6 bases; J trimming: 2 bases; junction bases outside the gene matches: 6. CDR3 residues: CASRIAGQTYEQYF. The DNA read from the CDR3 is TGTGCCAGCAGGATAGCGGGGCAGACCTACGAG.

A word on this clone: The CDR3 extends 3 residues past the end of the read, so its final part is completed from the germline J gene. The chain is built from TRBV6-1 and TRBJ2-3; 9 bases map to TRBD2. Trimming removed 4 bases from V and 2 bases from J; junction bases left unmatched: 7. Germline CDR1 and CDR2: MNHNS and SASEGT. The CDR3 covers 16 residues. The CDR3 reads CASSALTSGYTDTQYF. Incomplete CDR3 DNA: TGTGCCAGCAGTGCGTTGACTAGCGGTTACACAGATACG.

Concerning this clone itself: The missing CDR3 end, 3 residues past where the read stops, is filled in from the germline J gene. The chain recombines TRBV6-2 or TRBV6-3 with TRBJ2-5; D remains ambiguous. Germline V gene lookup returns CDR1 MNHEY and CDR2 SVGEGT. Trimming shortened V by 6 bases and J by 4 bases, and 6 bases separated the two germline ends. CDR3 size: 11 residues. CDR3 amino acids: CASRLRETQYF. The CDR3 DNA, read in part, is TGTGCCAGCAGACTCCGAGAGACC.

CDR3 DNA (partial): TGTGCCAGCTCACCACCCGGGGTAGCGGGCAGCAATGAG. This encodes CASSPPGVAGSNE. The CDR3 reads in full as CASSPPGVAGSNEQFF. The chain uses TRBV18 and TRBJ2-1, with 7 nucleotides matching TRBD2. From the germline J gene comes the end of the CDR3, since the read stops 3 residues before it. The CDR3 contains 16 residues. CDR1 is KGHSH, CDR2 LQKENI, per germline. The junction had 8 bases not matched to a gene; V was cut back by 0 bases and J by 6 bases.

As concerns this clone: Sequencing ends 3 residues short of the CDR3 end; the germline J gene provides the rest. This chain connects TRBV12-3 or TRBV12-4 to TRBJ1-2; D unresolved. Trimming left V 1 base short and J 0 bases short, with 9 bases between. This CDR3 spans 15 amino acids. The CDR3 sequence: CASSLDSHPNYGYTF. The sequenced part of the CDR3 DNA is TGTGCCAGCAGTTTAGATAGTCACCCTAACTATGGC.

This clone is labeled medium-sized based on frequency. The CDR3 end lies 3 residues beyond the end of the read and is filled in from the germline J gene. The genes are TRBV19 and TRBJ1-2; D gene unclear. Germline CDR1 and CDR2: LNHDA and SQIVND (reference sequence). The ends were cut back, 9 bases at V and 6 bases at J, with 11 bases in the middle. This CDR3 is 11 amino acids long. This CDR3 is CASRGTHGYTF. The CDR3 DNA, read in part, is TGTGCCAGCCGGGGTACCCATGGC.

Remarks on this clone: The CDR3 end is not reached by the read, which stops 3 residues before it; the germline J gene fills it in. The V call is TRBV7-3, the J call TRBJ2-1; 10 nucleotides match TRBD2. CDR3 length: 16 residues. CDR1 and CDR2 (germline): SGHTA, FQGTGA. V was clipped by 1 base and J by 6 bases; unmatched bases: 6. The part of the CDR3 DNA that was read is TGTGCCAGCAGCTTAAGTAGCGGGGGGTGGTTCAATGAG. Residues: CASSLSSGGWFNE. The full-length CDR3 reads as CASSLSSGGWFNEQFF.